This TCR beta chain was documented in a study of CD8 T cells in ankylosing spondylitis. Study-level findings and limits: Disease-linked clones were found to be CD8+ and relatively rare in peripheral blood. According to the report, clones linked to the disease were significantly enriched in matched synovial fluid samples taken from ankylosing spondylitis patients.

Generation of TCR beta libraries employed quantitative 5'-RACE incorporating molecular barcodes. TCRdb processed the 5' RACE reads anew with MiXCR; each CDR3 protein has one entry. The sample holds some 220,000 distinct CDR3 sequences, approximately 8% seen once. Germline loops: CDR1 SGHRS, CDR2 YFSETQ. The CDR3 runs 16 residues. The ends lost 4 bases at V and 7 bases at J; junction bases unmatched: 10. This clonotype came up many times. The target antigen is unknown. The V gene is TRBV5-1, the J gene TRBJ2-1; TRBD2 matches 11 bases. Sequenced: blood, either unsorted or a sorted T cell fraction (not recorded which). This TCR was recovered from a female donor with ankylosing spondylitis or in good health (not recorded which). The CDR3 is CASSGSTSGRGNEQFF. CDR3 DNA: TGCGCCAGCAGCGGATCTACTAGCGGGAGAGGGAATGAGCAGTTCTTC. Full variable domain (rest looked up from reference TRBV5-1 and TRBJ2-1): KAGVTQTPRYLIKTRGQQVTLSCSPISGHRSVSWYQQTPGQGLQFLFEYFSETQRNKGNFPGRFSGRQFSNSRSEMNVSTLELGDSALYLCASSGSTSGRGNEQFFGPGTRLTVL.